The present entry profiles one T cell receptor (beta chain) with its context. Antigen specificity is unknown. These data come from a study of T cell repertoires in cytomegalovirus infection. Study background: Recently identified HLA-C-restricted CMV epitopes were among the peptides used. Based on public TCR beta signatures, there were indications of CMV infection and of a matching HLA type. Study outcomes and limitations: CMV-specific HLA-C-restricted TCR beta clonotypes dominated the ex vivo response.

TCRdb used MiXCR to reprocess the reads, holding one entry per CDR3 protein. Among around 750,000 distinct CDR3 sequences, 30% to 35% were seen once, and the ten largest hold over 10%. Between the trimmed V and J ends, which lost 0 bases and 9 bases, there was a span of 13 bases. Germline V gene lookup returns CDR1 SGHNT and CDR2 YYREEE (reference sequence). CDR3 length equals 14 residues. The gene calls are TRBV5-4 and TRBJ1-5; D is perhaps TRBD1 (5 bases). The source is a human donor in good health (CMV status not recorded). Some clones in this sample may be carry-over from other donors' samples. Sequencing was performed on cultured CD8+ T cells from PBMCs, taken from culture after CMV antigen stimulation. The CDR3 reads CASSLDGDLGPQHF. CDR3 coding DNA: TGTGCCAGCAGCTTGGACGGGGACCTCGGGCCCCAGCATTTT.